This is a list of T cell receptor beta chains from one sample in a study of early T cells in non-severe SARS-CoV-2 infection. TCRdb re-analysed the 5' RACE reads in MiXCR, keeping a single row per CDR3 protein. Of about 83,000 distinct CDR3 sequences listed, 10% are singletons. The sample consisted of whole blood, taken at baseline. Receptor source: an adult who was a healthcare worker with PCR-confirmed SARS-CoV-2 infection or an uninfected control (not recorded which). CDR3s include the opening cysteine and the closing phenylalanine or tryptophan. D genes are given only for firm matches. Clone size is stated in some rows and not others, as once, few, many or a class when expanded.

j_call d_call clone_size v_call cdr3_aa cdr3_nt
TRBJ1-4 TRBD1 - TRBV27 CASRETGGEKLFF TGTGCCAGCAGAGAGACAGGGGGTGAAAAACTGTTTTTT
TRBJ1-4 TRBD1 - TRBV7-2 CASSYQTGPNEKLFF TGTGCCAGCAGCTACCAGACAGGGCCGAATGAAAAACTGTTTTTT
TRBJ2-3 - - TRBV5-4 CASSLGAPDTQYF TGTGCCAGCAGCTTGGGAGCCCCAGATACGCAGTATTTT
TRBJ2-2 TRBD2 many TRBV7-9 CASSSRAGGITGELFF TGTGCCAGCAGCTCAAGAGCGGGAGGGATCACCGGGGAGCTGTTTTTT
TRBJ2-7 - - TRBV6-2/TRBV6-3 CASSWSASYEQYF TGTGCCAGCAGTTGGTCGGCTTCCTACGAGCAGTACTTC
TRBJ2-7 - few TRBV6-7 CASSYSAPGYEQYF TGTGCCAGCAGTTACTCGGCCCCAGGCTACGAGCAGTACTTC
TRBJ2-1 TRBD2 - TRBV14 CASSQETGGNLGEQFF TGTGCCAGCAGCCAAGAGACGGGAGGAAATTTGGGTGAGCAGTTCTTC
TRBJ1-4 TRBD1 - TRBV11-2 CASSLDRGTGEKLFF TGTGCCAGCAGCTTAGATCGGGGGACAGGGGAAAAACTGTTTTTT
TRBJ2-1 - many TRBV20-1 CSAGRDWSYGGNEQFF TGCAGTGCTGGCCGAGATTGGTCCTACGGGGGCAATGAGCAGTTCTTC
TRBJ2-7 - - TRBV7-3 CASSLFRGGEQYF TGTGCCAGCAGCTTATTCAGGGGAGGCGAGCAGTACTTC
TRBJ2-7 - few TRBV6-6 CASSERPGFEQYF TGTGCCAGCAGTGAACGCCCGGGTTTCGAGCAGTACTTC
TRBJ2-5 - few TRBV6-5 CASSYGLWQGSMETQYF TGTGCCAGCAGTTATGGGCTATGGCAGGGGAGTATGGAGACCCAGTACTTC
TRBJ2-2 TRBD2 - TRBV7-3 CASSPRDYRFTGELFF TGTGCCAGCAGCCCCCGGGACTACCGATTCACCGGGGAGCTGTTTTTT
TRBJ2-3 TRBD2 many TRBV5-1 CASSLDILAGRTDTQYF TGCGCCAGCAGCTTGGATATACTAGCGGGGCGCACAGATACGCAGTATTTT
TRBJ2-7 TRBD1 many TRBV12-3/TRBV12-4 CASSWDSYEQYF TGTGCCAGCAGCTGGGACAGCTACGAGCAGTACTTC
TRBJ2-1 - few TRBV10-3 CAISEAAETYNEQFF TGTGCCATCAGTGAGGCAGCGGAGACGTACAATGAGCAGTTCTTC
TRBJ2-7 - - TRBV18 CASSEDSPYEQYF TGTGCCAGCTCAGAGGACAGTCCCTACGAGCAGTACTTC
TRBJ2-7 TRBD2 few TRBV20-1 CSASRAAGGLYEQYF TGCAGTGCTAGCCGAGCAGCGGGAGGGCTCTACGAGCAGTACTTC
TRBJ1-1 - few TRBV7-6 CASSLEGRTEAFF TGTGCCAGCAGCTTAGAGGGAAGGACTGAAGCTTTCTTT
TRBJ2-1 - many TRBV4-2 CASSQAMEGGNEQFF TGTGCCAGCAGCCAAGCTATGGAAGGGGGCAATGAGCAGTTCTTC
TRBJ2-7 TRBD2 many TRBV3-1 CASSPLGAGSPEQYF TGTGCCAGCAGCCCGTTAGGAGCGGGATCTCCCGAGCAGTACTTC
TRBJ2-2 TRBD2 many TRBV9 CASSVTSGVAGELFF TGTGCCAGCAGCGTAACTAGCGGGGTGGCCGGGGAGCTGTTTTTT
TRBJ2-1 TRBD2 many TRBV24-1 CATSDFGTSGRATNEQFF TGTGCCACCAGTGATTTCGGGACTAGCGGGAGGGCCACCAATGAGCAGTTCTTC
TRBJ2-3 - - TRBV11-2 CASSRRPDGSTDTQYF TGTGCCAGCAGCCGACGACCCGACGGTAGCACAGATACGCAGTATTTT
TRBJ2-7 TRBD1 many TRBV2 CASTGPGTGNEQYF TGTGCCAGCACCGGTCCCGGGACAGGGAACGAGCAGTACTTC
TRBJ1-1 - few TRBV15 CATSRDRAGKMNTEAFF TGTGCCACCAGCAGAGATCGCGCCGGAAAGATGAACACTGAAGCTTTCTTT
TRBJ2-2 TRBD1 - TRBV18 CASSPQRDSPRELFF TGTGCCAGCTCACCACAACGGGACAGTCCCCGGGAGCTGTTTTTT
TRBJ2-7 - many TRBV9 CASSVASSFYEQYF TGTGCCAGCAGCGTAGCTAGTAGCTTCTACGAGCAGTACTTC
TRBJ2-5 - many TRBV12-3/TRBV12-4 CASSWSAGLGPTRTQYF TGTGCCAGCAGTTGGTCGGCAGGGCTAGGCCCAACTCGGACCCAGTACTTC
TRBJ2-2 TRBD1 few TRBV11-3 CASRTGLTGELFF TGTGCCAGCAGGACAGGGCTCACCGGGGAGCTGTTTTTT
TRBJ2-3 - - TRBV5-4 CASSTSWGSDTQYF TGTGCCAGCAGCACTAGCTGGGGGTCAGATACGCAGTATTTT
TRBJ2-3 TRBD2 - TRBV2 CASSESGRHQYF TGTGCCAGCAGTGAAAGCGGGAGGCATCAGTATTTT
TRBJ1-5 - - TRBV2 CASRVTEIGQPQHF TGTGCCAGCAGGGTGACAGAAATCGGACAGCCCCAGCATTTT
TRBJ2-1 TRBD2 many TRBV10-2 CASKAGLNEQFF TGCGCCAGCAAAGCGGGACTAAATGAGCAGTTCTTC
TRBJ2-1 - - TRBV30 CAWSALVRSEQFF TGTGCCTGGAGTGCCCTTGTGAGGAGTGAGCAGTTCTTC
TRBJ2-6 TRBD1 few TRBV7-9 CASSTTGTVFLSGANVLTF TGTGCCAGCAGCACAACCGGGACAGTCTTCCTCTCTGGGGCCAACGTCCTGACTTTC
TRBJ2-3 TRBD1 few TRBV5-4 CASSLGGQGATDTQYF TGTGCCAGCAGCTTGGGGGGACAGGGGGCCACAGATACGCAGTATTTT
TRBJ1-2 - few TRBV2 CASSSTAGPPDGYTF TGTGCCAGCAGTTCTACCGCCGGGCCCCCGGATGGCTACACCTTC
TRBJ2-5 TRBD2 - TRBV28 CASSWGTSGSSQTQYF TGTGCCAGCAGCTGGGGGACTAGCGGGAGTTCGCAGACCCAGTACTTC
TRBJ2-7 - - TRBV12-3/TRBV12-4 CASSFRQGPSYEQYF TGTGCCAGCAGTTTCCGGCAGGGGCCCTCCTACGAGCAGTACTTC
TRBJ1-5 - - TRBV6-4 CASSDSANQPQHF TGTGCCAGCAGTGACTCGGCCAATCAGCCCCAGCATTTT
TRBJ2-3 TRBD1 - TRBV11-2 CASSPSPGTELTDTQYF TGTGCCAGCAGCCCTTCCCCAGGGACAGAACTCACAGATACGCAGTATTTT